This T cell receptor beta chain was captured by sequencing in a study of shared clonotypes between healthy human individuals. The CDR3 has 13 residues. Trimming stripped 0 bases from V and 4 bases from J, with 4 bases between. Germline CDR1 SGDLS, CDR2 YYNGEE. Profiling relied on immunoSEQ multiplex PCR, and the TCRdb table lists in-frame clones only, not all of them. The sample lists nearly 750,000 clones; 72% were seen once. This clone has just a few counts. The sample taken for sequencing was memory CD4+ T cells sorted from blood. Subset here: CD45RA-negative fraction. This receptor was identified in a woman aged 25 to 39 in good health. This chain connects TRBV9 to TRBJ2-2; D ambiguous. CDR3 sequence reads: CASSVVITGELFF. The CDR3 nucleotides read TGTGCCAGCAGCGTAGTAATCACCGGGGAGCTGTTTTTT.